This T cell receptor (beta chain) was recorded in a study of T cell repertoires in cytomegalovirus infection. Overall study context: Indications of both CMV infection and matching HLA type were provided by public TCR beta signatures.

One entry per CDR3 protein, called by TCRdb with MiXCR from the reads. Among under 300,000 distinct CDR3 sequences listed, more than 9% were seen once. Germline loops: CDR1 KGHSH, CDR2 LQKENI. The CDR3 is made up of 13 amino acids. The V end was cut by 2 bases, the J end by 5 bases, with 9 bases between. The sequence was obtained from a human donor in good health (CMV status not recorded). Some clones in this sample may be carry-over from other donors' samples. The sequenced material came from PBMCs. V and J are TRBV18 and TRBJ2-5, with no clear D. The CDR3: CASSPYLGETQYF. The CDR3 DNA reads TGTGCCAGCTCACCATATCTAGGGGAGACCCAGTACTTC.